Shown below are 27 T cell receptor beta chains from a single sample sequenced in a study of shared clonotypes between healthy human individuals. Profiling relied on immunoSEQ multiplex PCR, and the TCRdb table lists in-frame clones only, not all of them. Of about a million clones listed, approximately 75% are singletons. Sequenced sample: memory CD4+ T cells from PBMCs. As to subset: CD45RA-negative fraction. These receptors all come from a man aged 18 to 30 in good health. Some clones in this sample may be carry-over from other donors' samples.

For the CDR3, the DNA is TGTGCCAGTAGTAAGGACAGGGGCCGCGGAACGGGGGAGCAGTACTTC. Translated, it gives CASSKDRGRGTGEQYF. The chain combines TRBV19 with TRBJ2-7; 9 bases are shared with TRBD1. After removal of 4 bases from V and 7 bases from J, the junction contained 14 bases not matched to a gene. Germline CDR1 is LNHDA and CDR2 is SQIVND (reference sequence). CDR3 length: 16 amino acids.

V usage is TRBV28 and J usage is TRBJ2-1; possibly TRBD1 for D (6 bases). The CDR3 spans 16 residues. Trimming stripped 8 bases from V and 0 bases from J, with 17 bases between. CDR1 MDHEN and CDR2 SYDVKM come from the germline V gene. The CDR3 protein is CASAPGGDSSYNEQFF. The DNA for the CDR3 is TGTGCCAGCGCCCCTGGGGGCGATAGCTCCTACAATGAGCAGTTCTTC.

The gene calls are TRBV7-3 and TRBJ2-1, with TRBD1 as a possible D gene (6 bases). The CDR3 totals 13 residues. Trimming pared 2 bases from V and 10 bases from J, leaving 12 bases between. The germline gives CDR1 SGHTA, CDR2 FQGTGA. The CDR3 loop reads CASSLASGQEQFF. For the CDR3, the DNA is TGTGCCAGCAGCTTAGCGTCTGGACAGGAGCAGTTCTTC. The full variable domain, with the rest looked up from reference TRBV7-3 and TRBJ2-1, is GAGVSQTPSNKVTEKGKYVELRCDPISGHTALYWYRQSLGQGPEFLIYFQGTGAADDSGLPNDRFFAVRPEGSVSTLKIQRTERGDSAVYLCASSLASGQEQFFGPGTRLTVL.

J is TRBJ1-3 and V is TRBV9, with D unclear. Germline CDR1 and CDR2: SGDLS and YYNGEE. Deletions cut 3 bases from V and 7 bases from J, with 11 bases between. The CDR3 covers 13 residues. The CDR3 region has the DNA TGTGCCAGCAGCGGCACCGGTCGTAACACCATATATTTT. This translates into CASSGTGRNTIYF.

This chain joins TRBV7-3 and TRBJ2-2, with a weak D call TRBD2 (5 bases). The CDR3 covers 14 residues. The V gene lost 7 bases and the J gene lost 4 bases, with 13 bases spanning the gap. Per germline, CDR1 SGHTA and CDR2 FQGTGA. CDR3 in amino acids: CASKLGIGTGELFF. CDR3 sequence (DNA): TGTGCCAGCAAACTCGGGATTGGCACCGGGGAGCTGTTTTTT.

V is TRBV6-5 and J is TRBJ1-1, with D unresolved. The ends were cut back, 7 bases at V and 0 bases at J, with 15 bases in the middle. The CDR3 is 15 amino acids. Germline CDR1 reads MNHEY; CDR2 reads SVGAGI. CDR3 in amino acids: CASNTGTAMNTEAFF. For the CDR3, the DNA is TGTGCCAGCAACACTGGCACAGCGATGAACACTGAAGCTTTCTTT.

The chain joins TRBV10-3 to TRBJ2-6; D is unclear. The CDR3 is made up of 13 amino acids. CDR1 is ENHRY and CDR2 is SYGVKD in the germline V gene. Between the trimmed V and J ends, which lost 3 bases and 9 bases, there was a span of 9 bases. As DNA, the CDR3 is TGTGCCATCAGTGATAGTGGAGTCAACGTCCTGACTTTC. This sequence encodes CAISDSGVNVLTF.

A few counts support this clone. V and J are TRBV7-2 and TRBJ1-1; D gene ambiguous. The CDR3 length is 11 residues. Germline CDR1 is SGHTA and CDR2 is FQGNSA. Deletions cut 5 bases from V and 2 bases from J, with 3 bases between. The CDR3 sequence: CASSLNTEAFF. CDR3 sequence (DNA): TGTGCCAGCAGCCTAAACACTGAAGCTTTCTTT.

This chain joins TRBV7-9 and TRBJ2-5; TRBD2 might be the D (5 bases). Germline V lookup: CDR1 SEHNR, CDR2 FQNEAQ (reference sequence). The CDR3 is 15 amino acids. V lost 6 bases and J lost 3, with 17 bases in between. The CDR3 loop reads CASRRYRTDEETQYF. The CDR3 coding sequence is TGTGCCAGCAGGCGATATAGGACTGACGAAGAGACCCAGTACTTC.

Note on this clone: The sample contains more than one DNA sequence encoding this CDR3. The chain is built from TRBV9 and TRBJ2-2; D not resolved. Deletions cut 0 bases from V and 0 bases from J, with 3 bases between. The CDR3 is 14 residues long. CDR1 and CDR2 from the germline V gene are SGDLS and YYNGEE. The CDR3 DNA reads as TGTGCCAGCAGCGTAGGGCCGAACACCGGGGAGCTGTTTTTT. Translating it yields CASSVGPNTGELFF.

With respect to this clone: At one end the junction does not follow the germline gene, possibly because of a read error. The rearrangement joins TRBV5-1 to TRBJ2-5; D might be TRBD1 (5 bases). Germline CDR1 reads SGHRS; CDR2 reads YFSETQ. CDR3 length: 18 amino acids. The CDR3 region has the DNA TGCGCCAGCAGGTTGGGGCCTACGCGACGGACACACCAAGAGACCCAGTACTTC. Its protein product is CASRLGPTRRTHQETQYF.

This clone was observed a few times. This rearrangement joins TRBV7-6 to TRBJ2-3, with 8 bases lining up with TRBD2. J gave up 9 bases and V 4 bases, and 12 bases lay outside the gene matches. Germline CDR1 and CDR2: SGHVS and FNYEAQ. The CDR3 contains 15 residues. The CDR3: CASSSPGLGRETQYF. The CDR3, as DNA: TGTGCCAGCAGCTCCCCGGGACTAGGGAGGGAGACGCAGTATTTT.

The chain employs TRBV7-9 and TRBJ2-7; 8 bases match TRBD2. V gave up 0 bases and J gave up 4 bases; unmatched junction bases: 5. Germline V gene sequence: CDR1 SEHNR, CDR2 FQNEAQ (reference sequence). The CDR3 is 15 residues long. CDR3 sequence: CASSLAGTRLYEQYF. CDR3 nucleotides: TGTGCCAGCAGCTTAGCCGGGACTAGACTATACGAGCAGTACTTC.

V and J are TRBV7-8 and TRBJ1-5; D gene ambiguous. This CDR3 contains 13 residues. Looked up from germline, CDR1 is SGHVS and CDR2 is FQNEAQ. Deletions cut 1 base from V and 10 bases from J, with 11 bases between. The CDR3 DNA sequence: TGTGCCAGCAGCTTAGTTACTTTGGGTCCCCAGCATTTT. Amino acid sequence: CASSLVTLGPQHF.

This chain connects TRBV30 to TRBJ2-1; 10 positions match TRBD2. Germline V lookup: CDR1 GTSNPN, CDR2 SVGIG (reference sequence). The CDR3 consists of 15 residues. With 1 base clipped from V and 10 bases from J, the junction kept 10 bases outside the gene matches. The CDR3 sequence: CAWSASGRAPIEQFF. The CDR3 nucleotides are TGTGCCTGGAGTGCGAGCGGGAGGGCCCCGATCGAGCAGTTCTTC.

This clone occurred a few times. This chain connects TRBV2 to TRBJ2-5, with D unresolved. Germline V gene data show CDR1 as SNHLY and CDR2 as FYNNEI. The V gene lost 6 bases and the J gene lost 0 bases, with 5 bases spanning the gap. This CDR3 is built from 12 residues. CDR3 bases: TGTGCCAGCAGGGGGAACCAAGAGACCCAGTACTTC. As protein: CASRGNQETQYF.

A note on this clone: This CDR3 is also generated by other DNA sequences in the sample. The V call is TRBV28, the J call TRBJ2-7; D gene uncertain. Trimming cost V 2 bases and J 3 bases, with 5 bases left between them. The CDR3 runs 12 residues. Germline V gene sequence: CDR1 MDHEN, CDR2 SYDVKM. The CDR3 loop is CASSLGVYEQYF. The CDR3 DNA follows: TGTGCCAGCAGTTTAGGGGTCTACGAGCAGTACTTC.

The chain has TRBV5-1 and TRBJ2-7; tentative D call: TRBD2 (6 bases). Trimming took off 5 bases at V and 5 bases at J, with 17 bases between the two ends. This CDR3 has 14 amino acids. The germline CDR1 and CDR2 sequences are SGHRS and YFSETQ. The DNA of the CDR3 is TGCGCCAGCAGTCCATATGCGAGCGGGCACGAGCAGTACTTC. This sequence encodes CASSPYASGHEQYF.

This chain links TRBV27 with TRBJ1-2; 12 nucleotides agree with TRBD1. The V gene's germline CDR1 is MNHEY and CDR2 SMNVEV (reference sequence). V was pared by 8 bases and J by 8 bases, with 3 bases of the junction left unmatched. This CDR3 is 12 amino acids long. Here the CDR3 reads CASGDRGPGYTF. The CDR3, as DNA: TGTGCCAGCGGGGACAGGGGGCCCGGCTACACCTTC.

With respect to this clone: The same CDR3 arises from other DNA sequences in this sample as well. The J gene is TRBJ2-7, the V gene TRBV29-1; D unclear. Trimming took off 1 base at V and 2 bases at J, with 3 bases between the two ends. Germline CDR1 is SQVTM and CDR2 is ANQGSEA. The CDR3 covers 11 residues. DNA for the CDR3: TGCAGCGTTGAAGGGGCCTACGAGCAGTACTTC. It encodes CSVEGAYEQYF.

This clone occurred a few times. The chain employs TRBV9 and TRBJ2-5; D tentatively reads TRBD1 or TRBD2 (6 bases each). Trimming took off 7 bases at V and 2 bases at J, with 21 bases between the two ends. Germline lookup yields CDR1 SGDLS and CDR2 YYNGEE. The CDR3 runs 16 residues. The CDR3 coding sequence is TGTGCCAGCGGACCTCCGACAGGAGGGCTGCAAGAGACCCAGTACTTC. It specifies CASGPPTGGLQETQYF.

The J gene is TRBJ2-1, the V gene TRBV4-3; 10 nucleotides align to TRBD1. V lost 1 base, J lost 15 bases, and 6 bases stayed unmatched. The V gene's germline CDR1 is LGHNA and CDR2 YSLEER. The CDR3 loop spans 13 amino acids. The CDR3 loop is CASSQGDRGRRFF. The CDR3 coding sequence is TGCGCCAGCAGCCAAGGAGACAGGGGGCGTAGGTTCTTC.

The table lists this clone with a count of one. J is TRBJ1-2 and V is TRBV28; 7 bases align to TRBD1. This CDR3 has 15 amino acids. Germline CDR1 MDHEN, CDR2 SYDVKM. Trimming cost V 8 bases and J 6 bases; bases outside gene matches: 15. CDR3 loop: CASGSRGKVWDGYTF. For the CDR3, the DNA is TGTGCCAGCGGATCCAGGGGGAAGGTGTGGGATGGCTACACCTTC.

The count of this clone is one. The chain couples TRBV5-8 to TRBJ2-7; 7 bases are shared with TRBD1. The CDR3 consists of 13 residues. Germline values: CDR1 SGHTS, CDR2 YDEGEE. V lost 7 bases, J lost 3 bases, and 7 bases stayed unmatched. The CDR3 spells CASAGDSNYEQYF. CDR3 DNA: TGTGCCAGCGCAGGGGACAGCAACTACGAGCAGTACTTC.

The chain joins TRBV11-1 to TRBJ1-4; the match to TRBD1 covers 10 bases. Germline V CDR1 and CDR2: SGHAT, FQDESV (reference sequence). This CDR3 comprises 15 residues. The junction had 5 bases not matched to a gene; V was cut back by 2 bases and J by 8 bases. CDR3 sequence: CASSLRGTGDEKLFF. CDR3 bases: TGTGCCAGCAGCTTAAGAGGGACAGGGGACGAAAAACTGTTTTTT.

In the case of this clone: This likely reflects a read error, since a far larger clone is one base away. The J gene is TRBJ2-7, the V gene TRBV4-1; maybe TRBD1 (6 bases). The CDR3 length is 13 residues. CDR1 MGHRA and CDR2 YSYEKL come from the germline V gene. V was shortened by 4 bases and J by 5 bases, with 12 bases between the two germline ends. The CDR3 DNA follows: TGCGCCAGCAGCCGGACAGAGAGCCACGAGCAGTACTTC. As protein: CASSRTESHEQYF.

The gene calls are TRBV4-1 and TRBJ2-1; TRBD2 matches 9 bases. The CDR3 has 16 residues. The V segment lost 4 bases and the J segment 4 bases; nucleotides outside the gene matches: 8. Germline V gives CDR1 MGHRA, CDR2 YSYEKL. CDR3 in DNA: TGCGCCAGCAGCCGCAGCCTAGCGGGAACTTACAATGAGCAGTTCTTC. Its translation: CASSRSLAGTYNEQFF.